The 14 T cell receptor beta chains below were found in one sample sequenced in a study of cytomegalovirus exposure and HLA in healthy donors. Libraries were prepared by immunoSEQ multiplex PCR; TCRdb keeps only in-frame clonotypes and omits some of them. The sample lists 100,000 to 150,000 clones; around 92% were seen once. Material for sequencing was PBMCs. Receptors were obtained from a young man in good health and CMV-seronegative.

The rearrangement links TRBV9 to TRBJ1-4; D unclear. This CDR3 spans 13 amino acids. CDR1 is SGDLS, CDR2 YYNGEE, per germline. Deletions cut 0 bases from V and 4 bases from J, with 4 bases between. Here the CDR3 DNA reads TGTGCCAGCAGCGTAGGCAGTAATGAAAAACTGTTTTTT. Encoded protein: CASSVGSNEKLFF.

Note on this clone: The same CDR3 is also encoded by other DNA sequences in this sample. The V call is TRBV5-1, the J call TRBJ1-2; no clear D. Trimming removed 0 bases from V and 2 bases from J, with 5 bases in between. This CDR3 comprises 13 residues. Germline values: CDR1 SGHRS, CDR2 YFSETQ. This CDR3 is CASSLDTNYGYTF. The CDR3 DNA is TGCGCCAGCAGCTTGGACACAAACTATGGCTACACCTTC.

The chain is built from TRBV18 and TRBJ1-5; weak D call: TRBD1 (5 bases). V gave up 0 bases and J gave up 4 bases, with 10 bases separating them. CDR3 length: 15 amino acids. CDR1 KGHSH and CDR2 LQKENI come from the germline V gene. CDR3 region: CASSPPGQGNQPQHF. The DNA of the CDR3 is TGTGCCAGCTCACCACCGGGGCAGGGTAATCAGCCCCAGCATTTT.

The chain links TRBV4-1 to TRBJ1-2; tentatively, D is TRBD1 (5 bases). The CDR3 is made up of 15 amino acids. Trimming pared 1 base from V and 4 bases from J, leaving 13 bases between. Germline V lookup: CDR1 MGHRA, CDR2 YSYEKL. This chain's CDR3 is CASSQAAGSGYGYTF. Written as DNA, the CDR3 is TGCGCCAGCAGCCAAGCGGCAGGGTCAGGCTATGGCTACACCTTC.

The V gene is TRBV2, the J gene TRBJ2-2; 7 bases match TRBD2. Germline trimming cut 6 bases from V and 4 bases from J; bases unmatched to any gene: 2. The CDR3 is 13 amino acids. Germline V CDR1 and CDR2: SNHLY, FYNNEI. Here the CDR3 DNA reads TGTGCCAGCAGGCGGGAGCCCACCGGGGAGCTGTTTTTT. Translating it yields CASRREPTGELFF.

The gene calls are TRBV2 and TRBJ1-2; maybe TRBD1 (6 bases). Germline V gene lookup returns CDR1 SNHLY and CDR2 FYNNEI. This CDR3 spans 13 amino acids. V gave up 7 bases and J gave up 7 bases, with 16 bases separating them. CDR3 in DNA: TGTGCCAGCAATCGCCAGGGGTATCGTGGCTACACCTTC. Protein: CASNRQGYRGYTF.

The rearrangement joins TRBV4-2 to TRBJ1-1; tentative D call: TRBD1 (6 bases). Germline CDR1 is LGHNA and CDR2 is YNFKEQ. V shed 4 bases and J shed 1 base, with 16 bases lying between them. The CDR3 spans 16 residues. The CDR3 is CASSPGGIPGNTEAFF. The DNA for the CDR3 is TGTGCCAGCAGCCCGGGGGGCATACCTGGGAACACTGAAGCTTTCTTT.

This clone was found once. This CDR3 is CASNTDLGTPYGYTF. CDR3 bases: TGTGCCAGTAACACCGATTTGGGGACACCCTATGGCTACACCTTC. The chain joins TRBV19 to TRBJ1-2; possibly TRBD1 for D (6 bases). Germline V gene data show CDR1 as LNHDA and CDR2 as SQIVND (reference sequence). Trimming pared 7 bases from V and 4 bases from J, leaving 19 bases between. This CDR3 region has 15 residues.

The chain joins TRBV4-3 to TRBJ2-3, with 7 bases that match TRBD1. J was trimmed by 0 bases and V by 2 bases; bases with no gene match: 5. The CDR3 runs 16 residues. From germline, CDR1 is LGHNA and CDR2 YSLEER. CDR3 region: CASSQTRGFSTDTQYF. CDR3 bases: TGCGCCAGCAGCCAAACCAGGGGGTTCAGCACAGATACGCAGTATTTT.

This chain joins TRBV5-1 and TRBJ1-1; 8 positions match TRBD1. Per germline, CDR1 SGHRS and CDR2 YFSETQ. This CDR3 comprises 14 residues. V dropped 3 bases and J dropped 5; count of bases not matched to a gene: 6. In DNA form, the CDR3 reads TGCGCCAGCAGCTGGGAGGACAGGGAGACTGAAGCTTTCTTT. This translates into CASSWEDRETEAFF.

The chain is built from TRBV4-3 and TRBJ2-7; 7 bases match TRBD1. This CDR3 contains 14 residues. J was trimmed by 1 base and V by 1 base; bases with no gene match: 1. Per germline, CDR1 LGHNA and CDR2 YSLEER. CDR3 protein: CASSQARGSYEQYF. DNA of the CDR3: TGCGCCAGCAGCCAAGCCAGGGGGTCCTACGAGCAGTACTTC.

The CDR3 loop is CATADPGQGAYEQYF. The CDR3 nucleotides are TGTGCCACGGCTGATCCGGGACAGGGGGCCTACGAGCAGTACTTC. This chain uses TRBV25-1 with TRBJ2-7; TRBD1 matches 11 bases. CDR3 length equals 15 residues. With V trimmed by 10 bases and J by 2 bases, 10 bases remained unmatched. The germline V gene has CDR1 MGHDK and CDR2 SYGVNS.

The chain carries TRBV29-1 and TRBJ2-3; TRBD1 is a possible D gene (5 bases). V lost 7 bases to trimming and J lost 0 bases, with 20 bases between them. The CDR3 is made up of 16 amino acids. Germline V gives CDR1 SQVTM, CDR2 ANQGSEA. For the CDR3, the DNA is TGCAGCGCTCCCGCATTGACAGACGCCAGCACAGATACGCAGTATTTT. Its protein product is CSAPALTDASTDTQYF.

The chain couples TRBV5-3 to TRBJ1-6, with 9 bases that match TRBD1. TRBV5-3 is assigned to the ORF class and has an uncertain function. CDR3 length: 18 amino acids. V dropped 4 bases and J dropped 5; count of bases not matched to a gene: 13. This CDR3 reads CARSLGTGSLFDNSPLHF. Written as DNA, the CDR3 is TGTGCCAGAAGCCTCGGGACAGGGTCCTTATTCGATAATTCACCCCTCCACTTT.